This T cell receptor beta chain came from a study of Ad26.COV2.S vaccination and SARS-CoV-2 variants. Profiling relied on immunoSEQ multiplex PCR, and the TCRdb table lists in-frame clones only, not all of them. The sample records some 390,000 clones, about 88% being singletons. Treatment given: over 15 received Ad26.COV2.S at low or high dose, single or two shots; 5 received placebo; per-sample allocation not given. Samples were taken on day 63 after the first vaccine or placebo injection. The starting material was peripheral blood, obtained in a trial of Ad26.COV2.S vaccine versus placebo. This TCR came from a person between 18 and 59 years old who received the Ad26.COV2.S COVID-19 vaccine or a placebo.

CDR3 nucleotide sequence: TGTGCCAGCAGCTCATATAGGGTAGGGCTCCTCAATCAGCCCCAGCATTTT. Amino acid sequence: CASSSYRVGLLNQPQHF. The chain has TRBV5-6 and TRBJ1-5; D unresolved. V lost 3 bases to trimming and J lost 3 bases, with 19 bases between them. This CDR3 has 17 residues. Germline-derived CDR1 and CDR2 are SGHDT and YYEEEE.